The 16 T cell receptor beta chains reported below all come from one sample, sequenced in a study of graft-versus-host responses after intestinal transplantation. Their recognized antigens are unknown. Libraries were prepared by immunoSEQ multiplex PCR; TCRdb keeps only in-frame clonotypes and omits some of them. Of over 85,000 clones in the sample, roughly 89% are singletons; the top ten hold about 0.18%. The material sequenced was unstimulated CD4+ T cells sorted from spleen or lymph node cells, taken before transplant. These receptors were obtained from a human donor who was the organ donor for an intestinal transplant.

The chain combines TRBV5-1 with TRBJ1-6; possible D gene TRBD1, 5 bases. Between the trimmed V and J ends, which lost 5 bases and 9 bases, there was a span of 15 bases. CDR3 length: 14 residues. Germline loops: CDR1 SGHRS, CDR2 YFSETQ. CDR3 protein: CASSGGAIASPLHF. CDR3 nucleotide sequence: TGCGCCAGCAGTGGAGGGGCGATTGCTTCACCCCTCCACTTT.

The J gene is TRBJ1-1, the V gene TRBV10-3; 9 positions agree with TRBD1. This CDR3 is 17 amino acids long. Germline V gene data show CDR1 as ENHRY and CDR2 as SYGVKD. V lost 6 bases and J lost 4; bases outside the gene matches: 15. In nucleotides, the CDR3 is TGTGCCATCAGGGCCGAAGTGGGACAGGGTCCTACCACTGAAGCTTTCTTT. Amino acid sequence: CAIRAEVGQGPTTEAFF.

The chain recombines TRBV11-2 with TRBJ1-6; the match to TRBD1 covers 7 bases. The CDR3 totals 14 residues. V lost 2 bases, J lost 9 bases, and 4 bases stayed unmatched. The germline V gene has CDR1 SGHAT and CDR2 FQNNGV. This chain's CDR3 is CASSLKGGGSPLHF. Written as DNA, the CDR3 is TGTGCCAGCAGCTTAAAAGGGGGCGGTTCACCCCTCCACTTT.

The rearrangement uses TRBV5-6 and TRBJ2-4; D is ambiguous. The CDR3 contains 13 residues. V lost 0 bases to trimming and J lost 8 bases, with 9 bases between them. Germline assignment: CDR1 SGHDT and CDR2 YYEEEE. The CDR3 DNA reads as TGTGCCAGCAGCTTGGACCGTGGCCACATTCAGTACTTC. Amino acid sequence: CASSLDRGHIQYF.

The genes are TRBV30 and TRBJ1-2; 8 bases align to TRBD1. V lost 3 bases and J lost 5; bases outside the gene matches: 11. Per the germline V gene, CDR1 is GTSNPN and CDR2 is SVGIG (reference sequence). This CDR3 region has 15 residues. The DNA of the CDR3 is TGTGCCTGGAGCCGTAGACAGGGGATAGGGTATGGCTACACCTTC. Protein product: CAWSRRQGIGYGYTF. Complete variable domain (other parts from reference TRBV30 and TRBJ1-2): SQTIHQWPATLVQPVGSPLSLECTVEGTSNPNLYWYRQAAGRGLQLLFYSVGIGQISSEVPQNLSASRPQDRQFILSSKKLLLSDSGFYLCAWSRRQGIGYGYTFGSGTRLTVV.

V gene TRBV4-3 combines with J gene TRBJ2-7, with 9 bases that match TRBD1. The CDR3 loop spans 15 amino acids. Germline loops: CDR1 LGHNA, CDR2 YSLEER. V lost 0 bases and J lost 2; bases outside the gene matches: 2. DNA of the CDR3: TGCGCCAGCAGCCAAGAAGGGACAGGGCCCTACGAGCAGTACTTC. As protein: CASSQEGTGPYEQYF.

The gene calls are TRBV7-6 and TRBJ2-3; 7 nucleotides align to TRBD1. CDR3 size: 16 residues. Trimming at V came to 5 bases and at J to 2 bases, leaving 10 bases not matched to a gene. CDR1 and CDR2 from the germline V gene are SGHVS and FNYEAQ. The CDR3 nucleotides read TGTGCCAGCAGCCCGCGTGGACAGGCGACCACAGATACGCAGTATTTT. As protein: CASSPRGQATTDTQYF.

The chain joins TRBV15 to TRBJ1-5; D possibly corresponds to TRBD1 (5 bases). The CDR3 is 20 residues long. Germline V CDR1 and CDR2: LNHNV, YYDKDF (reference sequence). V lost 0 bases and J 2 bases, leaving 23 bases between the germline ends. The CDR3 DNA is TGTGCCACCAGCAGAGATTTTCGGCGATTTGGGGCCGTTGGCAATCAGCCCCAGCATTTT. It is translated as CATSRDFRRFGAVGNQPQHF.

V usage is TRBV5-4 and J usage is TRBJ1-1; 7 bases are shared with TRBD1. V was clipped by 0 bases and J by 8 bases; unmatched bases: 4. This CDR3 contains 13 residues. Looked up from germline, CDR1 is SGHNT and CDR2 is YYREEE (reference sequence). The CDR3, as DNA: TGTGCCAGCAGCTTGGGAGGGGGCTGGGAAGCTTTCTTT. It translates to CASSLGGGWEAFF.

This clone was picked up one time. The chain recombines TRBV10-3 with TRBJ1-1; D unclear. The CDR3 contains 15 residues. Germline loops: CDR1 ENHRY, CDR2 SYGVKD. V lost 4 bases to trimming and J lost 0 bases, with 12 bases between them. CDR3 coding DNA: TGTGCCATCAGTGTTGTGGCAGGCTTGAACACTGAAGCTTTCTTT. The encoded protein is CAISVVAGLNTEAFF.

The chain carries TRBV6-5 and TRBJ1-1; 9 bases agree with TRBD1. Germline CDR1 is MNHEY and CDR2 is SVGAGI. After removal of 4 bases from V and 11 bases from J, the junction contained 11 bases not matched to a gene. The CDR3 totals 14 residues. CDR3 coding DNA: TGTGCCAGCAGTTCACCGGGACAGGGACCCCTGGCTTTCTTT. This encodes CASSSPGQGPLAFF.

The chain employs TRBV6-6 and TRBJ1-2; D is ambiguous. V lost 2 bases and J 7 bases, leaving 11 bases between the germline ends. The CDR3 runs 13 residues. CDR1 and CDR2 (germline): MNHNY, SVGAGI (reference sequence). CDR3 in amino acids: CASSYPLRSGYTF. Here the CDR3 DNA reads TGTGCCAGCAGTTACCCCCTACGGAGTGGCTACACCTTC.

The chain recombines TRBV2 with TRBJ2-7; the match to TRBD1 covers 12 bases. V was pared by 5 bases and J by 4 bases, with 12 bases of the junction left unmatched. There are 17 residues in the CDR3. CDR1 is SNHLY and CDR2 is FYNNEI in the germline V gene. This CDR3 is CASSPRTGTGGFYEQYF. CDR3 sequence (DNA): TGTGCCAGCAGTCCAAGAACCGGGACAGGGGGCTTTTACGAGCAGTACTTC.

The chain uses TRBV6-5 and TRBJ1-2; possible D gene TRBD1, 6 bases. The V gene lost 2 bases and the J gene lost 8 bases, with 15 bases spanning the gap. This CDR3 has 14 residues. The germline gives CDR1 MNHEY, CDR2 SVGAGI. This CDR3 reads CASSYTYTGTGYTF. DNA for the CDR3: TGTGCCAGCAGTTACACTTACACAGGGACCGGCTACACCTTC.

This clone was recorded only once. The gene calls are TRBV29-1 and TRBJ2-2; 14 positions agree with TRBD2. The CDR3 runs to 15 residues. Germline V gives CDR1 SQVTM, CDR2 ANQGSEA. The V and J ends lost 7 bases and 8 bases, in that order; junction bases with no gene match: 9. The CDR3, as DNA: TGCAGCGGGGGACTAGCGGGGGCAGCTAAGGGGGAGCTGTTTTTT. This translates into CSGGLAGAAKGELFF.

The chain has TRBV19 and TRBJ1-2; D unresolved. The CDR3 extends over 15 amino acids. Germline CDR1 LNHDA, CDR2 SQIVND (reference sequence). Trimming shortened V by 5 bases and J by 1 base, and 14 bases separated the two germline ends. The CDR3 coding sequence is TGTGCCAGTAGTCCCCAAAGCCGGGTTAACTATGGCTACACCTTC. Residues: CASSPQSRVNYGYTF. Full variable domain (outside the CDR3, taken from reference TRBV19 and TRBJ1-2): DGGITQSPKYLFRKEGQNVTLSCEQNLNHDAMYWYRQDPGQGLRLIYYSQIVNDFQKGDIAEGYSVSREKKESFPLTVTSAQKNPTAFYLCASSPQSRVNYGYTFGSGTRLTVV.